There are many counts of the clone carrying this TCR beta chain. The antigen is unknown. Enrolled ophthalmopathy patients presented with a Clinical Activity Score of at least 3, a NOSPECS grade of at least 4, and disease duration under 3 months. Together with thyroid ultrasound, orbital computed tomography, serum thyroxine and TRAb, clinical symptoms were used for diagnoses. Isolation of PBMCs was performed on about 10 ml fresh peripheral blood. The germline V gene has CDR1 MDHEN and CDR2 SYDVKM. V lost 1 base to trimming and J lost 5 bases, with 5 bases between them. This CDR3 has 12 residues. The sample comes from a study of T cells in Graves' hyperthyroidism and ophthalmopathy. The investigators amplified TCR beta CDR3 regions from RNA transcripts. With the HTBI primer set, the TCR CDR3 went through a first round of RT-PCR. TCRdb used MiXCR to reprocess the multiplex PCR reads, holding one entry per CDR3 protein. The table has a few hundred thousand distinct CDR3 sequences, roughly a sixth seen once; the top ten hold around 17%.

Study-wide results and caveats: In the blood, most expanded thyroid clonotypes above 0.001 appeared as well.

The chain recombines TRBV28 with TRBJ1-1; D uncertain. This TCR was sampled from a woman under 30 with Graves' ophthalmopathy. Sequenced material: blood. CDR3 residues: CASSLFWTEAFF. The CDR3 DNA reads TGTGCCAGCAGTTTATTTTGGACTGAAGCTTTCTTT.